This entry concerns a single TCR beta chain. The target antigen is unknown. Trimming cost V 7 bases and J 8 bases, with 11 bases left between them. CDR1 KGHSY and CDR2 FQNENV come from the germline V gene. The CDR3 has 11 amino acids. For TCR beta, libraries came from quantitative 5'-RACE with molecular barcodes. TCRdb re-derived calls from the 5' RACE reads in MiXCR, one entry per CDR3 protein. Seen here are a few hundred thousand distinct CDR3 sequences, roughly 10% observed once, and the top ten hold approximately 6.6%. This entry comes from a study of CD8 T cells in ankylosing spondylitis. Study-wide points: What seemed typical of ankylosing spondylitis blood was a TCR beta motif built from roughly 8 highly homologous variants. From matched ankylosing spondylitis synovial fluid, disease-linked clones were reportedly recovered at significantly enriched levels.

The receptor's source is a male donor with ankylosing spondylitis or in good health (not recorded which). Material for sequencing was blood, either unsorted or a sorted T cell fraction (not recorded which). J is TRBJ1-1 and V is TRBV16; TRBD1 might be the D (5 bases). The CDR3 bases are TGTGCCAGCACCCAGGGATACGAAGCTTTCTTT. Its protein is CASTQGYEAFF. Full variable domain (outside the CDR3, taken from reference TRBV16 and TRBJ1-1): GEEVAQTPKHLVRGEGQKAKLYCAPIKGHSYVFWYQQVLKNEFKFLISFQNENVFDETGMPKERFSAKCLPNSPCSLEIQATKLEDSAVYFCASTQGYEAFFGQGTRLTVV.